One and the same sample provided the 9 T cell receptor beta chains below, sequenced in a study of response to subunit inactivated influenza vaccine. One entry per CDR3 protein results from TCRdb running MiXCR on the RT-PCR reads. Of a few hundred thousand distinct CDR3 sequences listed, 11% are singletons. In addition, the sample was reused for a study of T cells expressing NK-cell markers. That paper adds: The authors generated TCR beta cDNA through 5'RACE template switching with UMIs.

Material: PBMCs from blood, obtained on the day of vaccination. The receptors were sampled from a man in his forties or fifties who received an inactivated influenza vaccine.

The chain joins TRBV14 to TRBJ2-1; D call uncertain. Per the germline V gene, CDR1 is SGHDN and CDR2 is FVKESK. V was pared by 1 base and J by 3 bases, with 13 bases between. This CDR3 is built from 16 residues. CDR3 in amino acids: CASSQGRSVYYNEQFF. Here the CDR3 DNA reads TGTGCCAGCAGCCAAGGCAGGAGCGTATACTACAATGAGCAGTTCTTC.

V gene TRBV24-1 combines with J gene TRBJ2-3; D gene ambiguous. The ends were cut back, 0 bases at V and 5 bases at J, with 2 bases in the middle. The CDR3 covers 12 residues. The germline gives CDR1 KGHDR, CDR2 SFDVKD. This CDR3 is CATSDLRDTQYF. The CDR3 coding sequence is TGTGCCACCAGTGATTTGCGAGATACGCAGTATTTT.

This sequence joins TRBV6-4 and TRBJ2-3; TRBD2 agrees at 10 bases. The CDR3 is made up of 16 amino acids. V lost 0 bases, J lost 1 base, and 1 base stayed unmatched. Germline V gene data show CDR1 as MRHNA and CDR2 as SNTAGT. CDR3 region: CASSDSLAGGTDTQYF. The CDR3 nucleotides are TGTGCCAGCAGTGACTCCCTAGCGGGAGGCACAGATACGCAGTATTTT.

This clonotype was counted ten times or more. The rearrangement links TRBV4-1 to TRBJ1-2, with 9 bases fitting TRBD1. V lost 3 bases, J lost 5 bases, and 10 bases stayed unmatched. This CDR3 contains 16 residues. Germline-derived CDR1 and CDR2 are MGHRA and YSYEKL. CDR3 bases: TGCGCCAGCAGCCAGACCGTTACAGGGGGCGGGTATGGCTACACCTTC. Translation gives CASSQTVTGGGYGYTF.

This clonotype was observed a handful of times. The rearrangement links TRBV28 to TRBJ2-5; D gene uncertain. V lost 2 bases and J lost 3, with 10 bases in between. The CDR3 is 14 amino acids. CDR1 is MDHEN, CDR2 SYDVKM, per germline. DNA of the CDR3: TGTGCCAGCAGTTTACTTGGGGTTGAAGAGACCCAGTACTTC. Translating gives CASSLLGVEETQYF.

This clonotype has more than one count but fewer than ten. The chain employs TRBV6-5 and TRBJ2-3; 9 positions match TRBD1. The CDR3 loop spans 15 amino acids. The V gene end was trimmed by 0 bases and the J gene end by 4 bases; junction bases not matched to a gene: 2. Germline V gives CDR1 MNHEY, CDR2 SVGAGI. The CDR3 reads CASSYSGQGPDTQYF. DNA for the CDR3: TGTGCCAGCAGTTACTCGGGACAGGGACCAGATACGCAGTATTTT.

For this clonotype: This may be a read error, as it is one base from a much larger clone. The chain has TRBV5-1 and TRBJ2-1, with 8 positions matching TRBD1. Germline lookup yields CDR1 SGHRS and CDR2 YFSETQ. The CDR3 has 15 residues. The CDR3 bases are TGCGCCAGCAGCCCGGACAGGGAGCCCTACGATGAGCAGTTCTTC. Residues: CASSPDREPYDEQFF.

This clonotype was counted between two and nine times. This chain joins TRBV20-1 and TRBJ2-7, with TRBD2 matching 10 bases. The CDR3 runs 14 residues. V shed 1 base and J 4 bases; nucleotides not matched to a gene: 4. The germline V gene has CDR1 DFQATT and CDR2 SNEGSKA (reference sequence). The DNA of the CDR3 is TGCAGTGCTAGAGTAATAGCGGGGGGATACGAGCAGTACTTC. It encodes CSARVIAGGYEQYF.

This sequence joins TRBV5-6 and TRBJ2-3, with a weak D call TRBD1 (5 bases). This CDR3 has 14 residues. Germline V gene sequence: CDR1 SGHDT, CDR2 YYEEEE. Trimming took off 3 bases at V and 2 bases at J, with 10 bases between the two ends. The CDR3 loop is CASSWGPTTDTQYF. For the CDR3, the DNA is TGTGCCAGCAGCTGGGGCCCGACCACAGATACGCAGTATTTT.